The text below deals with one T cell receptor (beta chain). In its sample, this clonotype was seen many times. The antigen it binds to is not known. Base qualities are not at hand, and no much larger clone is one base apart. The germline V gene (reference sequence) gives CDR1 as LNHNV and CDR2 as YYDKDF. V is clipped by 0 bases and J by 1 base, and the sequence between their germline boundaries is 4 bases long. Counted from cysteine to phenylalanine, this CDR3 has 13 amino acids. This entry keeps only the CDR3 DNA: 39 bases, framed from base 1. This specimen comes from a study of T-cell reconstitution after alpha-beta-depleted transplantation in children (dated by TCRdb to about 2016). Turning to the overall study: The study quantitatively tracked T-cell immune reconstitution after TCRalphabeta/CD19-depleted allogeneic hematopoietic cell transplantation in children using TCR repertoire profiling. Results and caveats for the whole study, not just this receptor: The apparently early alphabetaT-cell count recovery about two months after transplant was reportedly dependent on only several hundred rapidly expanded clones derived from non-depleted graft cells. Hyperexpanded clone frequencies declined over subsequent months; after one year, T-cell counts and TCRbeta diversity were mostly attributed to newly produced T cells. The high TCRbeta diversity at day 60 in some patients was ascribed to recipient T cells and intrathymic progenitors that had survived conditioning.

The treatment or condition label, read with the paper, signifies: allogeneic hematopoietic cell transplantation with graft depleted of TCRalphabeta T cells and CD19 B cells. TCRalphabeta/CD19-depleted allogeneic hematopoietic cell grafts were given to the transplant recipients, all of whom were children. Library preparation employed PCR. The sample was run on an Illumina HiSeq 2500. TCR libraries were prepared with molecular barcoding, using unique molecular identifiers to normalize TCRbeta repertoire quantification. The public sequencing data were trimmed at Q25 with fastp and processed into clonotypes with MiXCR by TCRdb, which kept only in-frame beta chains. Every distinct CDR3 protein forms one entry, paired with its most common genes and DNA. Counted in this sample were hundreds of thousands of distinct CDR3 sequences; 17% of them appeared once. 43% of the sample is held by the ten biggest clonotypes.

Source: PBMCs, mostly from graft donor cells, taken 360 days after TCRalphabeta/CD19-depleted stem cell transplant. The chain couples TRBV15 to TRBJ2-7, with the D gene too uncertain to name. This TCR was recovered from a male patient between 2 and 10 years old who had a stem cell transplant for acute lymphoblastic leukemia, so the T cells may come from the graft donor. The sequence in DNA is TGTGCCACCAGCAGAGACAGGTCCTACGAGCAGTACTTC. It translates to CATSRDRSYEQYF.